This T cell receptor beta chain was profiled in a study of cytomegalovirus exposure and HLA in healthy donors. The CDR3 covers 14 residues. Germline V gene lookup returns CDR1 SGHDT and CDR2 YYEEEE. V was trimmed by 1 base and J by 9 bases, leaving 16 bases between them. The PCR had 60 Vbeta and 13 Jbeta primers. Generated by immunoSEQ multiplex PCR, the TCRdb table keeps only in-frame clones and is missing some. This table holds approximately 38,000 clones, 80% to 90% found once. Points from the study as a whole: Analyses of presence/absence relied on an assumption of roughly uniform sequencing depth across donors.

As concerns this clone: As yet, its antigen is unknown.

The receptor's source is a young woman in good health and CMV-seronegative. The sequenced sample was PBMCs. The V and J genes are TRBV5-6 and TRBJ2-5; a possible D gene is TRBD1 (5 bases). The CDR3 loop reads CASSLTGAKGSQYF. The CDR3 nucleotides are TGTGCCAGCAGCTTGACAGGAGCAAAGGGATCCCAGTACTTC.